This T cell receptor beta chain was identified during a study of cytomegalovirus exposure and HLA in healthy donors. For the study at large: An earlier analysis identified 117 million unique TCR beta sequences in about 179 million T cells.

A note on this clone: Its target is unknown. This sample also contains other DNA sequences that code for the same CDR3.

Germline V lookup: CDR1 MNHEY, CDR2 SVGAGI. V dropped 4 bases and J dropped 5 bases, with 14 bases sitting between them. The CDR3 spans 14 residues. The PCR was carried out with 60 Vbeta primers and 13 Jbeta primers. The table came from immunoSEQ multiplex PCR; TCRdb's copy has only in-frame clones and leaves some out. The repertoire consists of some 150,000 clones, with roughly three quarters occurring once and the leading ten covering about 4%. General observations from the study: The authors listed approximately 150 TCR beta chains as cytomegalovirus-associated. Earlier results showed most TCR beta V segments being productive about 90% or about 30% of the time.

V is TRBV6-5 and J is TRBJ1-1, with no clear D. Material: PBMCs. The TCR sequence derives from a human donor in good health. The CDR3 here is CASSSLSGGTEAFF. Written as DNA, the CDR3 is TGTGCCAGCAGTTCCCTCTCGGGTGGAACTGAAGCTTTCTTT.